This T cell receptor beta chain was identified during a study of control samples from healthy donors and cancer patients. The method was immunoSEQ multiplex PCR; TCRdb's version includes in-frame clones alone and lacks a portion of them. In the table there are under 200,000 clones, about 86% of which are singletons. Per the germline V gene, CDR1 is SGHNT and CDR2 is YYREEE (reference sequence). V lost 3 bases and J 6 bases, leaving 9 bases between the germline ends. The CDR3 has 12 residues. The chain couples TRBV5-4 to TRBJ1-2, with D perhaps matching TRBD1 (5 bases). The material sequenced was blood. This clonotype was sampled from a woman aged 25-40 years in good health. The CDR3 coding sequence is TGTGCCAGCAGCTCCCGGGGCAATGGCTACACCTTC. It specifies CASSSRGNGYTF.